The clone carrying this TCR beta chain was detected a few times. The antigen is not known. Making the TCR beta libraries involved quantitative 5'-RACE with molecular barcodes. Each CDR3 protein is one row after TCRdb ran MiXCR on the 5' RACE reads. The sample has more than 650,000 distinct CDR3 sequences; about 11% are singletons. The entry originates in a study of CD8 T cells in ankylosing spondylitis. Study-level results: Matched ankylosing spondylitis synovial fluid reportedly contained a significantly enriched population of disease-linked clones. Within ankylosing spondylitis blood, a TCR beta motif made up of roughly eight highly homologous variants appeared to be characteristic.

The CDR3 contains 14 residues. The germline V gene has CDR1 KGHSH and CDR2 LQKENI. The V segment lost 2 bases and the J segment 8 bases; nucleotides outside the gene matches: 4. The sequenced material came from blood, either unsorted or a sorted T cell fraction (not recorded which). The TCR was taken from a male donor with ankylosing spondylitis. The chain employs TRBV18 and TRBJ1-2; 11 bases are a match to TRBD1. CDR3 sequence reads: CASSPGQGAAGYTF. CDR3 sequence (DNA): TGTGCCAGCTCACCAGGACAGGGGGCAGCCGGCTACACCTTC.